Shown below are 6 T cell receptor beta chains from a single sample sequenced in a study of T cell responses to AZD1222 COVID-19 vaccine. Assay used: immunoSEQ multiplex PCR; TCRdb lists only in-frame clones, some missing. Altogether 130,000 to 150,000 clones are present, roughly 88% being singletons, with the ten largest covering about 1.9%. Specimen: peripheral blood, collected 28 days after the second AZD1222 dose. These TCRs come from an adult who received the AZD1222 COVID-19 vaccine.

V gene TRBV18 combines with J gene TRBJ2-5; no clear D gene. With 2 bases removed from V and 5 bases from J, the gap between germline ends came to 9 bases. Germline V gene sequence: CDR1 KGHSH, CDR2 LQKENI. The CDR3 totals 13 residues. The CDR3 DNA is TGTGCCAGCTCACCAGGCCTCAGGGAGACCCAGTACTTC. Translation: CASSPGLRETQYF.

The rearrangement uses TRBV19 and TRBJ2-7; weak D call: TRBD1 (5 bases). The V gene's germline CDR1 is LNHDA and CDR2 SQIVND (reference sequence). Deletions cut 5 bases from V and 3 bases from J, with 14 bases between. The length of the CDR3 is 14 residues. CDR3 DNA: TGTGCCAGTAGTCTCAGGGCATTTGGCTACGAGCAGTACTTC. Translating it yields CASSLRAFGYEQYF. Variable domain in full (rest from reference TRBV19 and TRBJ2-7): DGGITQSPKYLFRKEGQNVTLSCEQNLNHDAMYWYRQDPGQGLRLIYYSQIVNDFQKGDIAEGYSVSREKKESFPLTVTSAQKNPTAFYLCASSLRAFGYEQYFGPGTRLTVT.

This sequence joins TRBV7-6 and TRBJ1-2; D might be TRBD1 (5 bases). This CDR3 comprises 16 residues. The ends were cut back, 5 bases at V and 4 bases at J, with 20 bases in the middle. Germline lookup yields CDR1 SGHVS and CDR2 FNYEAQ. The DNA for the CDR3 is TGTGCCAGCAGCAGAAACCCAAGCGGGGGAGTCTATGGCTACACCTTC. This gives the protein CASSRNPSGGVYGYTF.

V is TRBV6-5 and J is TRBJ2-7; the match to TRBD1 covers 8 bases. Germline CDR1 MNHEY, CDR2 SVGAGI. This CDR3 comprises 13 residues. Losses at the gene ends were 10 bases for V and 0 bases for J; bases not matched to a gene: 5. Written as DNA, the CDR3 is TGTGCCATCCGGGACAGGAGCTCCTACGAGCAGTACTTC. Protein product: CAIRDRSSYEQYF.

The chain employs TRBV9 and TRBJ2-7; D not resolved. The V gene's germline CDR1 is SGDLS and CDR2 YYNGEE. Trimming shortened V by 4 bases and J by 3 bases, and 11 bases separated the two germline ends. This CDR3 comprises 13 residues. Written as DNA, the CDR3 is TGTGCCAGCAGCCCTCCGGACCGCTACGAGCAGTACTTC. Amino acids: CASSPPDRYEQYF.

This chain links TRBV16 with TRBJ1-6; TRBD1 matches 9 bases. Germline V gene data show CDR1 as KGHSY and CDR2 as FQNENV. The trim removed 0 bases at V and 10 bases at J, leaving 4 bases unmatched. This CDR3 is 15 amino acids long. DNA of the CDR3: TGTGCCAGCAGCCAATCGGGACAGGGCAGGTCACCCCTCCACTTT. The encoded protein is CASSQSGQGRSPLHF.